This entry concerns a single T cell receptor (beta chain). The antigen is unknown. Assay used: immunoSEQ multiplex PCR; TCRdb lists only in-frame clones, some missing. There are approximately 60,000 clones in the sample; around 77% occur only once, and roughly 6.3% lies in the top ten. V lost 5 bases and J 2 bases, leaving 7 bases between the germline ends. The CDR3 runs 12 residues. Germline assignment: CDR1 KGHSH and CDR2 LQKENI. This sample stems from a study of OX40 agonist ivuxolimab in advanced cancers. In the study overall: Three patients had partial responses: one hepatocellular carcinoma, two cutaneous melanoma.

Findings and caveats of the study: On average, CD8+ T cells showed a greater number of expanded clones than CD4+.

Here the sequenced sample was CD4+ or CD8+ T cells sorted from blood, taken in a trial of the OX40 agonist ivuxolimab. The rearrangement links TRBV18 to TRBJ2-7; possible D gene TRBD1, 5 bases. The sequence derives from an adult with an advanced solid tumor such as melanoma, head and neck, liver or kidney cancer. CDR3: CASSSTAYEQYF. The CDR3 nucleotides read TGTGCCAGCTCATCGACAGCCTACGAGCAGTACTTC.